This T cell receptor beta chain appears in the sequencing data of a study of identical twins. Study conclusions and caveats: Out-of-frame sharing of TCR alpha in monozygotic twins was underestimated by models. Interpretation of the results relied on cross-sectional statistical analysis and not on following the same donors.

J gave up 6 bases and V 4 bases, and 9 bases lay outside the gene matches. The CDR3 sequence is 16 residues long. CDR1 and CDR2 from the germline V gene are SGHRS and YFSETQ. A universal primer site was added by template switching, and unique molecular identifiers were carried by the cDNA. A single record per CDR3 protein comes from TCRdb applying MiXCR to the 5' RACE reads. The table lists 1.5 million to 2 million distinct CDR3 sequences, under 35% of them singletons. With regard to this clonotype: The antigen is not known.

The receptor was isolated from a newborn girl in good health. The rearrangement uses TRBV5-1 and TRBJ2-3; 12 bases are shared with TRBD2. The source material was cord blood. CDR3 protein: CASSPPSGRAVDTQYF. CDR3 DNA sequence: TGCGCCAGCAGCCCCCCTAGCGGGAGGGCCGTGGATACGCAGTATTTT.